These T cell receptor beta chains were read from a single sample in a study of regulatory T cells in long-lasting Graves disease. MiXCR, run by TCRdb on the multiplex PCR reads, gives a single entry per CDR3 protein. The sample includes 400,000 or so distinct CDR3 sequences, around a quarter of them seen just once. The sample in question was peripheral blood mononuclear cells (PBMCs), obtained when the disease was refractory, from a patient treated with antithyroid drugs. The receptor set was obtained from a female donor with Graves disease. The CDR3 runs from the conserved cysteine through the conserved F or W. The D gene is left open where the match is weak. Where a row states a size, it is once, few, many or the class of an expanded clone; other rows omit it.

>TRBJ2-6|TRBV27|-|TRBD2
TGTGCCAGCAGTTTGGCGGGACTAGCGGGATCTGGGGCCAACGTCCTGACTTTC
CASSLAGLAGSGANVLTF
>TRBJ1-1|TRBV29-1|-|-
TGCAGCGCAGACAGGTTTGAAGTTGAAGCTTTCTTT
CSADRFEVEAFF
>TRBJ1-1|TRBV6-1|many|-
TGTGCCAGCACCTTAAATCCGACAGCGGTTACTGAAGCTTTCTTT
CASTLNPTAVTEAFF
>TRBJ2-5|TRBV20-1|few|TRBD2
TGCAGTGCTAGTGTACTAGCGGGACGGGAGACCCAGTACTTC
CSASVLAGRETQYF
>TRBJ1-6|TRBV5-4|-|-
TGTGCCAGCAGCTTGGCGGCAGATAATAATTCACCCCTCCACTTT
CASSLAADNNSPLHF
>TRBJ2-2|TRBV9|many|TRBD1
TGTGCCAGCAGCTTCAGGGGGCCCGGGGAGCTGTTTTTT
CASSFRGPGELFF
>TRBJ2-2|TRBV2|many|TRBD2
TGTGCCAGCATCCGCGGGAGGGCCCCCGGGGAGCTGTTTTTT
CASIRGRAPGELFF
>TRBJ1-6|TRBV28|many|-
TGTGCCAGCATACAGGGTTACGGTTCACCCCTCCACTTT
CASIQGYGSPLHF
>TRBJ2-7|TRBV7-7|-|TRBD2
TGTGCCAGCAGCCCCAATAGCGGGAGTTTATACGAGCAGTACTTC
CASSPNSGSLYEQYF
>TRBJ2-2|TRBV12-3/TRBV12-4|many|TRBD2
TGTGCCAGCAGTTCCCTTCTAGCGGGAGTGGGGACCGGGGAGCTGTTTTTT
CASSSLLAGVGTGELFF
>TRBJ2-7|TRBV5-5|-|-
TGTGCCAGCAGCTTGGCCGGCACACGGGGCGAGCAGTACTTC
CASSLAGTRGEQYF
>TRBJ2-2|TRBV20-1|-|TRBD2
TGCAGTGCTAGCGGGAGGGAGGACACCGGGGAGCTGTTTTTT
CSASGREDTGELFF
>TRBJ1-1|TRBV5-1|few|-
TGCGCCAGCAGCTATATCATGAACACTGAAGCTTTCTTT
CASSYIMNTEAFF
>TRBJ1-2|TRBV18|few|-
TGTGCCAGCTCACCATCGACAGGATCGCATGGCTACACCTTC
CASSPSTGSHGYTF
>TRBJ2-7|TRBV6-5|many|TRBD2
TGTGCCAGCAGTTACTCGGTACTAGCGGGAGGCTCGTACGAGCAGTACTTC
CASSYSVLAGGSYEQYF
>TRBJ1-1|TRBV19|few|-
TGTGCCAGTTCGATGGAGAAGGCCGGGAGAACTGAAGCTTTCTTT
CASSMEKAGRTEAFF
>TRBJ2-1|TRBV20-1|-|-
TGCAGTGCTAGTTCGAGCGGGCTGAAACTCTACAATGAGCAGTTCTTC
CSASSSGLKLYNEQFF
>TRBJ2-1|TRBV12-3/TRBV12-4|-|TRBD1
TGTGCCAGCAGTCCCGGACAGGGGAGCTATGAGCAGTTCTTC
CASSPGQGSYEQFF
>TRBJ2-7|TRBV18|-|TRBD1
TGTGCCAGCTCCCCACGCGGACAGGGAACCACTACCTACGAGCAGTACTTC
CASSPRGQGTTTYEQYF
>TRBJ1-1|TRBV10-3|-|-
TGTGCCATATGCCCGGCGTTCGACGCTGAAGCTTTCTTT
CAICPAFDAEAFF
>TRBJ2-2|TRBV2|many|-
TGTGCCAGCAGTGCCGGGGGGCTGAACACCGGGGAGCTGTTTTTT
CASSAGGLNTGELFF